Listed here are 29 T cell receptor beta chains from one sample, sequenced in a study of early T cells in non-severe SARS-CoV-2 infection. MiXCR, run by TCRdb on the 5' RACE reads, gives a single entry per CDR3 protein. The data hold around 25,000 distinct CDR3 sequences, with 4.5% to 7% observed a single time. Sequencing input: whole blood. The origin of the receptors is an adult who was a healthcare worker with PCR-confirmed SARS-CoV-2 infection or an uninfected control (not recorded which).

The gene calls are TRBV4-2 and TRBJ2-1; D is unresolved. This CDR3 comprises 15 residues. CDR1 is LGHNA and CDR2 is YNFKEQ in the germline V gene. V shed 0 bases and J shed 8 bases, with 14 bases lying between them. The CDR3 region is CASSQEGGGGYEQFF. CDR3 bases: TGTGCCAGCAGCCAAGAGGGCGGCGGTGGCTATGAGCAGTTCTTC.

This clonotype came up many times. V and J are TRBV11-3 and TRBJ2-3, with a possible D match to TRBD2 (7 bases). Germline V gene data show CDR1 as SGHNT and CDR2 as YENEEA. This CDR3 has 15 amino acids. V was pared by 1 base and J by 4 bases, with 12 bases between. The CDR3 reads CASSLGVGGADTQYF. The CDR3 DNA sequence: TGTGCCAGCAGCTTAGGAGTAGGGGGGGCAGATACGCAGTATTTT.

This clonotype was counted many times. The CDR3 region has the DNA TGCAGTGCTAGAGATGCTGCCCCGGGAGAGGTTTTCTTT. It specifies CSARDAAPGEVFF. V usage is TRBV20-1 and J usage is TRBJ1-1; D ambiguous. Germline loops: CDR1 DFQATT, CDR2 SNEGSKA (reference sequence). The CDR3 extends over 13 amino acids. V lost 0 bases to trimming and J lost 13 bases, with 18 bases between them.

This clonotype was found many times. The V gene is TRBV3-1, the J gene TRBJ2-5; 11 bases fit TRBD2. V was clipped by 0 bases and J by 5 bases; unmatched bases: 8. The CDR3 contains 17 residues. CDR1 and CDR2 from the germline V gene are LGHDT and YNNKEL (reference sequence). In DNA, the CDR3 is TGTGCCAGCAGCCAAGATCAACTAGCGGGGGTCACTGAGACCCAGTACTTC. This translates into CASSQDQLAGVTETQYF.

At least ten counts were recorded for this clonotype. J is TRBJ2-3 and V is TRBV11-2; no definite D call. V was trimmed by 0 bases and J by 1 base, leaving 8 bases between them. The CDR3 is 15 residues long. Germline V gives CDR1 SGHAT, CDR2 FQNNGV. CDR3 sequence: CASSLERWGTDTQYF. For the CDR3, the DNA is TGTGCCAGCAGCTTAGAACGGTGGGGCACAGATACGCAGTATTTT.

This clonotype came up many times. This chain joins TRBV27 and TRBJ2-1, with D possibly TRBD1 on 6 matching bases. The CDR3 is 14 amino acids. CDR1 and CDR2 from the germline V gene are MNHEY and SMNVEV (reference sequence). The germline V and J ends were trimmed by 4 bases and 4 bases, with 11 bases remaining between them. The CDR3 sequence is CASSYGTRYNEQFF. DNA for the CDR3: TGTGCCAGCAGTTACGGGACACGGTACAATGAGCAGTTCTTC.

This chain joins TRBV7-2 and TRBJ1-1; TRBD1 is a possible D gene (6 bases). V was trimmed by 5 bases and J by 1 base, leaving 11 bases between them. CDR1 is SGHTA, CDR2 FQGNSA, per germline. CDR3 length: 14 residues. CDR3 protein: CASSTMTGNTEAFF. CDR3 DNA sequence: TGTGCCAGCAGCACGATGACAGGGAACACTGAAGCTTTCTTT.

The genes are TRBV7-6 and TRBJ2-1; tentative D call: TRBD2 (6 bases). V was pared by 5 bases and J by 6 bases, with 17 bases between. Germline V CDR1 and CDR2: SGHVS, FNYEAQ. The CDR3 covers 15 residues. The CDR3 loop reads CASSPPAGTPNEQFF. In DNA, the CDR3 is TGTGCCAGCAGCCCACCCGCGGGAACTCCCAATGAGCAGTTCTTC.

In its sample, this clonotype was seen many times. The V gene is TRBV2, the J gene TRBJ1-2; D perhaps matches TRBD1 (5 bases). V lost 11 bases and J lost 4, with 17 bases in between. The CDR3 is made up of 13 amino acids. CDR1 is SNHLY, CDR2 FYNNEI, per germline. In DNA, the CDR3 is TGTGCCCGAGAGGACGGGGCGCTCTATGGCTACACCTTC. Its protein product is CAREDGALYGYTF.

This clonotype was picked up many times. This rearrangement joins TRBV28 to TRBJ1-2, with 8 bases lining up with TRBD1. The germline V gene has CDR1 MDHEN and CDR2 SYDVKM. V was clipped by 6 bases and J by 4 bases; unmatched bases: 7. The CDR3 is 14 residues long. The CDR3 spells CASRNRGESYGYTF. Here the CDR3 DNA reads TGTGCCAGCAGGAACAGGGGGGAGAGCTATGGCTACACCTTC.

The chain combines TRBV20-1 with TRBJ1-6; 9 nucleotides line up with TRBD1. The CDR3 has 16 residues. V shed 0 bases and J 10 bases; nucleotides not matched to a gene: 10. Germline V gives CDR1 DFQATT, CDR2 SNEGSKA (reference sequence). CDR3 sequence: CSARDKGQGGASPLHF. The CDR3 region has the DNA TGCAGTGCTAGAGACAAGGGACAGGGAGGGGCGTCACCCCTCCACTTT.

Only a few counts were recorded for this clonotype. The gene calls are TRBV20-1 and TRBJ1-2, with D possibly TRBD1 on 6 matching bases. Trimming pared 6 bases from V and 5 bases from J, leaving 19 bases between. Germline V gene sequence: CDR1 DFQATT, CDR2 SNEGSKA (reference sequence). The CDR3 extends over 14 amino acids. CDR3 in DNA: TGCAGTGCCCACCGGGACCGCAGGGGTTATGGCTACACCTTC. It specifies CSAHRDRRGYGYTF.

This clonotype was seen at least ten times. The chain joins TRBV12-3 or TRBV12-4 to TRBJ1-3, with a tentative D call TRBD1 (5 bases). CDR3 length: 16 amino acids. Deletions cut 6 bases from V and 0 bases from J, with 15 bases between. CDR3 in amino acids: CASSPQGIRSGNTIYF. DNA for the CDR3: TGTGCCAGCAGCCCCCAGGGCATTCGCTCTGGAAACACCATATATTTT.

This clonotype was seen a handful of times. The chain employs TRBV12-3 or TRBV12-4 and TRBJ1-1, with 8 bases lining up with TRBD1. The CDR3 is 15 amino acids. The trim removed 5 bases at V and 2 bases at J, leaving 7 bases unmatched. The CDR3 coding sequence is TGTGCCAGCAGTGGTCGGACAGGGAGTAACACTGAAGCTTTCTTT. This translates into CASSGRTGSNTEAFF.

The J gene is TRBJ1-1, the V gene TRBV13; no clear D. Germline V CDR1 and CDR2: PRHDT, FYEKMQ (reference sequence). With 2 bases removed from V and 5 bases from J, the gap between germline ends came to 6 bases. The CDR3 consists of 12 residues. In nucleotides, the CDR3 is TGTGCCAGCAGCTTAAGGCGGACTGAAGCTTTCTTT. As protein: CASSLRRTEAFF.

This clonotype came up a few times. The V call is TRBV18, the J call TRBJ2-6, with D unresolved. The germline gives CDR1 KGHSH, CDR2 LQKENI. CDR3 length: 13 residues. The V gene lost 3 bases and the J gene lost 0 bases, with 0 bases spanning the gap. The CDR3 spells CASSPSGANVLTF. DNA for the CDR3: TGTGCCAGCTCACCCTCTGGGGCCAACGTCCTGACTTTC. Together with reference TRBV18 and TRBJ2-6, the CDR3 gives the full variable domain: NAGVMQNPRHLVRRRGQEARLRCSPMKGHSHVYWYRQLPEEGLKFMVYLQKENIIDESGMPKERFSAEFPKEGPSILRIQQVVRGDSAAYFCASSPSGANVLTFGAGSRLTVL.

This clonotype has a count of ten or more. The chain employs TRBV6-2 or TRBV6-3 and TRBJ2-3, with TRBD2 identical over 8 bases. CDR1 and CDR2 (germline): MNHEY, SVGEGT. J was trimmed by 2 bases and V by 2 bases; bases with no gene match: 6. This CDR3 comprises 16 residues. The CDR3 DNA sequence: TGTGCCAGCAGTTACCGGACTAGCTCGAACACAGATACGCAGTATTTT. As protein: CASSYRTSSNTDTQYF.

This clonotype was observed at least ten times. The chain joins TRBV12-3 or TRBV12-4 to TRBJ1-4; 7 positions agree with TRBD1. V trimming: 5 bases; J trimming: 3 bases; junction bases outside the gene matches: 6. This CDR3 comprises 15 residues. CDR3 coding DNA: TGTGCCAGCAGTAAGGGCGGGACAGCTAATGAAAAACTGTTTTTT. It specifies CASSKGGTANEKLFF.

This clonotype was detected many times. The chain couples TRBV29-1 to TRBJ2-1; either TRBD1 or TRBD2 may fit D (5 bases each). From germline, CDR1 is SQVTM and CDR2 ANQGSEA. The germline V and J ends were trimmed by 8 bases and 13 bases, with 21 bases remaining between them. The CDR3 is 12 residues long. This CDR3 reads CSTNGASSRQFF. The CDR3, as DNA: TGCAGCACCAACGGGGCGTCCTCCCGCCAGTTCTTC.

This clonotype was counted ten times or more. The CDR3 protein is CASLLDRGNEQFF. In DNA, the CDR3 is TGCGCCAGCCTGCTTGACAGGGGCAATGAGCAGTTCTTC. The chain links TRBV5-1 to TRBJ2-1; 8 bases fit TRBD1. The length of the CDR3 is 13 residues. The J segment lost 6 bases and the V segment lost 7 bases, leaving 6 bases of the junction unmatched. Germline-derived CDR1 and CDR2 are SGHRS and YFSETQ.

This clonotype was seen ten or more times. The chain uses TRBV12-3 or TRBV12-4 and TRBJ2-1, with D unclear. V lost 5 bases, J lost 4 bases, and 9 bases lay in between. The CDR3 sequence is 13 residues long. CDR3 loop: CASSPETYNEQFF. The CDR3 nucleotides read TGTGCCAGCAGTCCGGAGACTTACAATGAGCAGTTCTTC.

V gene TRBV18 combines with J gene TRBJ2-2; D is uncertain. Germline V gene sequence: CDR1 KGHSH, CDR2 LQKENI. The CDR3 runs 11 residues. The ends were cut back, 4 bases at V and 5 bases at J, with 2 bases in the middle. CDR3 sequence reads: CASSLTGELFF. In DNA, the CDR3 is TGTGCCAGCTCACTTACCGGGGAGCTGTTTTTT. The entire variable domain, with the rest obtained from reference TRBV18 and TRBJ2-2, is as follows: NAGVMQNPRHLVRRRGQEARLRCSPMKGHSHVYWYRQLPEEGLKFMVYLQKENIIDESGMPKERFSAEFPKEGPSILRIQQVVRGDSAAYFCASSLTGELFFGEGSRLTVL.

This clonotype was counted ten times or more. This chain joins TRBV7-6 and TRBJ2-1; D is uncertain. The V and J ends lost 5 bases and 5 bases respectively, with 13 bases between them. This CDR3 spans 14 amino acids. Looked up from germline, CDR1 is SGHVS and CDR2 is FNYEAQ. CDR3 nucleotide sequence: TGTGCCAGCAGCACCAAGGTAGATCACAATGAGCAGTTCTTC. Its translation: CASSTKVDHNEQFF.

This clonotype was observed many times. The V call is TRBV13, the J call TRBJ2-3; D unclear. This CDR3 has 12 residues. V dropped 3 bases and J dropped 5 bases, with 6 bases sitting between them. CDR1 and CDR2 from the germline V gene are PRHDT and FYEKMQ (reference sequence). CDR3 bases: TGTGCCAGCAGCTTTCTGGTAGATACGCAGTATTTT. Its protein product is CASSFLVDTQYF.

This clonotype was counted ten times or more. V gene TRBV19 combines with J gene TRBJ2-5, with D possibly being TRBD1 or TRBD2 (5 bases each). CDR1 is LNHDA, CDR2 SQIVND, per germline (reference sequence). This CDR3 is built from 15 residues. Deletions cut 4 bases from V and 1 base from J, with 13 bases between. CDR3 sequence: CASSTGTAGQETQYF. CDR3 nucleotide sequence: TGTGCCAGTAGTACCGGGACCGCCGGCCAAGAGACCCAGTACTTC.

This clonotype was seen ten or more times. The CDR3 DNA sequence: TGTGCCAGCAGCCGTACCGGGACAGGGTATACCTACAATGAGCAGTTCTTC. Translation: CASSRTGTGYTYNEQFF. V usage is TRBV6-6 and J usage is TRBJ2-1; 9 bases line up with TRBD1. The CDR3 extends over 17 amino acids. V lost 6 bases and J lost 2; bases outside the gene matches: 11. In germline, CDR1 is MNHNY, CDR2 SVGAGI (reference sequence).

Written as DNA, the CDR3 is TGCAGTGCTAACGGGGGATATGACAATGAGCAGTTCTTC. Amino acids: CSANGGYDNEQFF. This rearrangement joins TRBV20-1 to TRBJ2-1, with D possibly TRBD2 on 6 matching bases. Per germline, CDR1 DFQATT and CDR2 SNEGSKA (reference sequence). The CDR3 contains 13 residues. V was cut by 4 bases and J by 5 bases, with 12 bases left in between.

This clonotype was counted many times. V is TRBV6-6 and J is TRBJ2-3; 14 positions match TRBD2. CDR3 length: 15 amino acids. Unmatched junction bases numbered 5, after V lost 8 bases and J lost 4 bases. In germline, CDR1 is MNHNY, CDR2 SVGAGI (reference sequence). The CDR3 spells CASDETSGGADTQYF. DNA for the CDR3: TGTGCCAGCGATGAGACTAGCGGGGGGGCAGATACGCAGTATTTT.

By its share, this clonotype is medium-sized. V usage is TRBV7-9 and J usage is TRBJ2-3, with D possibly being TRBD2 (6 bases). CDR1 and CDR2 (germline): SEHNR, FQNEAQ (reference sequence). The CDR3 extends over 17 amino acids. V dropped 7 bases and J dropped 0 bases, with 20 bases sitting between them. CDR3 DNA: TGTGCCAGCACTACCAACCGGGGGTCGTCTAGCACAGATACGCAGTATTTT. It encodes CASTTNRGSSSTDTQYF.